The entry below describes one T cell receptor beta chain. As yet, its antigen is unknown. UMIs were added to TCR cDNA along with a universal primer site when it was made by 5'RACE template switching. TCRdb itself ran the 5' RACE reads through MiXCR, one entry per CDR3 protein. The sample holds about 340,000 distinct CDR3 sequences, approximately 12% seen once. Germline lookup yields CDR1 MNHNS and CDR2 SASEGT. The germline V and J ends were trimmed by 6 bases and 4 bases, with 10 bases remaining between them. The CDR3 extends over 13 amino acids. The data originate from a study of T cells after yellow fever vaccination. At the level of the study: Any fraction with a low cell number was prepared using SMART-Seq v4 Ultra Low Input.

Findings of the study overall: A secondary response was less intense yet reached its peak sooner, at day 5 versus 15. After the booster, roughly 96% of CD4 and 88% of CD8 primary-response clones were re-detected.

This chain connects TRBV6-1 to TRBJ2-1, with D hard to call. The receptor comes from a man aged 18 to 29 who received the YFV17D yellow fever vaccine. The input for sequencing was CD4+ T cells sorted from PBMCs, taken 15 days after the yellow fever booster vaccination. The CDR3 DNA reads TGTGCCAGCAGGGTGTCGGTTTACAATGAGCAGTTCTTC. Protein: CASRVSVYNEQFF.